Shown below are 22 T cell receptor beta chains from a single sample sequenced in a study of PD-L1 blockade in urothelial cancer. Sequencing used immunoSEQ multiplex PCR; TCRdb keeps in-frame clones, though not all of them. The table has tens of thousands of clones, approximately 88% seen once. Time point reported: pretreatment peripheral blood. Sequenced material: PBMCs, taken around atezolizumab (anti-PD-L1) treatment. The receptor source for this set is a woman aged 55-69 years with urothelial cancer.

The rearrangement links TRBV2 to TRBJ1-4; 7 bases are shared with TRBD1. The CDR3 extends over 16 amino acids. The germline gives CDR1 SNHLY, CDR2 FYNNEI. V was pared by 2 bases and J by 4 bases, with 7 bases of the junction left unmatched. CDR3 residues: CASSERQGRFNEKLFF. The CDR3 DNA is TGTGCCAGCAGTGAAAGACAGGGCCGCTTTAATGAAAAACTGTTTTTT.

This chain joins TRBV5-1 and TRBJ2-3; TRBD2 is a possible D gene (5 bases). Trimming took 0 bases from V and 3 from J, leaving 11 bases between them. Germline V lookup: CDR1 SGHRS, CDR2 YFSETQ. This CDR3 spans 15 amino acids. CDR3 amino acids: CASSLGGPGTDTQYF. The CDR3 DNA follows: TGCGCCAGCAGCTTGGGAGGGCCTGGTACAGATACGCAGTATTTT.

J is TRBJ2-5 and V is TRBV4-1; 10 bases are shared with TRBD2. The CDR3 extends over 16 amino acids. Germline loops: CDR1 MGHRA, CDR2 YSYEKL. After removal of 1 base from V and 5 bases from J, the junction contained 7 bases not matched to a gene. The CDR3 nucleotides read TGCGCCAGCAGCCAAGTTTCTAGCGGGAGACCGGAGACCCAGTACTTC. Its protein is CASSQVSSGRPETQYF.

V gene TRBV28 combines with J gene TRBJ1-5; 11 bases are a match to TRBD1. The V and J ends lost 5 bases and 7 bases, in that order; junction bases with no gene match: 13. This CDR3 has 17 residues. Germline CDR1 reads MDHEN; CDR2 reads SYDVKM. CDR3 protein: CASSRRGQGVLVQPQHF. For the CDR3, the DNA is TGTGCCAGCAGTAGAAGGGGACAGGGGGTATTAGTCCAGCCCCAGCATTTT.

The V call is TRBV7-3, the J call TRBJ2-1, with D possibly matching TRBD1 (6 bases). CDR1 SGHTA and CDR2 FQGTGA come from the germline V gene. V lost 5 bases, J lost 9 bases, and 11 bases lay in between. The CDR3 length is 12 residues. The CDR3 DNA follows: TGTGCCAGCAGCGTACAGGGTGGTGAGCAGTTCTTC. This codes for CASSVQGGEQFF.

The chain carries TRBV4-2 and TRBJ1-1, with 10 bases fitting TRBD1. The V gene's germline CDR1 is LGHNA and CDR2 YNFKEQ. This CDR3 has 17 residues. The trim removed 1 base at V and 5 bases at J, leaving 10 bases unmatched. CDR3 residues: CASSQARTGGGGTEAFF. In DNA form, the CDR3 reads TGTGCCAGCAGCCAAGCCCGGACAGGGGGGGGTGGTACTGAAGCTTTCTTT.

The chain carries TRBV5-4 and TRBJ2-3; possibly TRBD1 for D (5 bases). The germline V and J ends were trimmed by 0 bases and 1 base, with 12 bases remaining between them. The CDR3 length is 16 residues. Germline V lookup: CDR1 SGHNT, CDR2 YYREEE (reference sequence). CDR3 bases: TGTGCCAGCAGCTTGGAAACGGGCAGGGGCACAGATACGCAGTATTTT. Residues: CASSLETGRGTDTQYF.

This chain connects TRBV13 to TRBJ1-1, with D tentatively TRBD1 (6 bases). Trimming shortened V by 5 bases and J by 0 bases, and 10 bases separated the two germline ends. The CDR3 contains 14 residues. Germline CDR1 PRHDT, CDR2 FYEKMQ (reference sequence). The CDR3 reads CASSAGGMNTEAFF. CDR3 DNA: TGTGCCAGCAGCGCGGGGGGCATGAACACTGAAGCTTTCTTT.

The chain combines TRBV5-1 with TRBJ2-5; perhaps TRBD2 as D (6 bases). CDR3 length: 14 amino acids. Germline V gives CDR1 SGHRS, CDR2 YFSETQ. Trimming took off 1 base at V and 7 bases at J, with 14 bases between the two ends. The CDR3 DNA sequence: TGCGCCAGCAGCTTGTTGGGACTCCCGATGACCCAGTACTTC. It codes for CASSLLGLPMTQYF.

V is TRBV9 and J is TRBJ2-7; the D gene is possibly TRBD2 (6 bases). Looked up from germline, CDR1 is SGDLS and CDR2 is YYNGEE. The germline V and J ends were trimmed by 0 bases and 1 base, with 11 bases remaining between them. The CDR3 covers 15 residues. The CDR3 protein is CASSVDLAASYEQYF. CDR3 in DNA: TGTGCCAGCAGCGTAGATTTAGCGGCATCCTACGAGCAGTACTTC.

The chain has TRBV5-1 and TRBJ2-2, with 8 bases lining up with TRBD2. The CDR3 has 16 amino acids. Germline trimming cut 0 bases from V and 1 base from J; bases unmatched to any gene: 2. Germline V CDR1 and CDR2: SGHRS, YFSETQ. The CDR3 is CASSLDLAGNTGELFF. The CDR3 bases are TGCGCCAGCAGCTTGGATCTAGCGGGGAACACCGGGGAGCTGTTTTTT. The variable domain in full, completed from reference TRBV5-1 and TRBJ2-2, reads KAGVTQTPRYLIKTRGQQVTLSCSPISGHRSVSWYQQTPGQGLQFLFEYFSETQRNKGNFPGRFSGRQFSNSRSEMNVSTLELGDSALYLCASSLDLAGNTGELFFGEGSRLTVL.

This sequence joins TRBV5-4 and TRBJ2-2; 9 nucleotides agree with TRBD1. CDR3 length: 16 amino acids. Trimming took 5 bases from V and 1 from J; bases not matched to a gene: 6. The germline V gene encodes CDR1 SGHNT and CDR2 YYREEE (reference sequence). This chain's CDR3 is CASSWGQGLNTGELFF. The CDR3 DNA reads TGTGCCAGCAGTTGGGGACAGGGACTGAACACCGGGGAGCTGTTTTTT. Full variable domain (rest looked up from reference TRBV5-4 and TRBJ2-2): ETGVTQSPTHLIKTRGQQVTLRCSSQSGHNTVSWYQQALGQGPQFIFQYYREEENGRGNFPPRFSGLQFPNYSSELNVNALELDDSALYLCASSWGQGLNTGELFFGEGSRLTVL.

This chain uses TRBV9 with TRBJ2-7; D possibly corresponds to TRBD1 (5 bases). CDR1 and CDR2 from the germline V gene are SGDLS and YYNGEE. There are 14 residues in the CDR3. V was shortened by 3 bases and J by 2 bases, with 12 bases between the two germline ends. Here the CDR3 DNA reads TGTGCCAGCAGCGCCGGACATGCGCCCTACGAGCAGTACTTC. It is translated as CASSAGHAPYEQYF. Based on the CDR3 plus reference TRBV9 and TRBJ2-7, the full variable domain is DSGVTQTPKHLITATGQRVTLRCSPRSGDLSVYWYQQSLDQGLQFLIQYYNGEERAKGNILERFSAQQFPDLHSELNLSSLELGDSALYFCASSAGHAPYEQYFGPGTRLTVT.

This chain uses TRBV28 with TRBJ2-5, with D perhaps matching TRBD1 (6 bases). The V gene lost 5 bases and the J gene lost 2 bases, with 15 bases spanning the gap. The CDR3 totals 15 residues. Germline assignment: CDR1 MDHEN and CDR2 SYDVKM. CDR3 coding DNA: TGTGCCAGCAGTACCCGGACAGTAGTACAAGAGACCCAGTACTTC. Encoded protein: CASSTRTVVQETQYF.

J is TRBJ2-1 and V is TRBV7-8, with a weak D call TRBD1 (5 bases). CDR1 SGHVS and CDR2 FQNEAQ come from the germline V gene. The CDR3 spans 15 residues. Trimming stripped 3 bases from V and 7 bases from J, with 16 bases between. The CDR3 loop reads CASSFSLGARNEQFF. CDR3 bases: TGTGCCAGCAGCTTCTCGTTAGGGGCACGGAATGAGCAGTTCTTC.

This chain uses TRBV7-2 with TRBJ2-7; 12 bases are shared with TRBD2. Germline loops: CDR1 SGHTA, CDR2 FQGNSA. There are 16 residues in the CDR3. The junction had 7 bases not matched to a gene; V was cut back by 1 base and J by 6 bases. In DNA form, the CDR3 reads TGTGCCAGCAGCTTAGTGGCTAGCGGGGGGGCCCTCGAGCAGTACTTC. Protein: CASSLVASGGALEQYF. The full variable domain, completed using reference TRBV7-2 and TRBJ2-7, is GAGVSQSPSNKVTEKGKDVELRCDPISGHTALYWYRQSLGQGLEFLIYFQGNSAPDKSGLPSDRFSAERTGGSVSTLTIQRTQQEDSAVYLCASSLVASGGALEQYFGPGTRLTVT.

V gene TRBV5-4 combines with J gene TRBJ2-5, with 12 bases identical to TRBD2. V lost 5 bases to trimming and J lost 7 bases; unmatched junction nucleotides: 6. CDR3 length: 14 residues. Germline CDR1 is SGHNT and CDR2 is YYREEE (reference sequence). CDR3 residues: CASSSGLAGRTQYF. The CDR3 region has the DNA TGTGCCAGCAGTTCGGGACTAGCGGGTCGGACCCAGTACTTC. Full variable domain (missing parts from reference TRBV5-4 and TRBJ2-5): ETGVTQSPTHLIKTRGQQVTLRCSSQSGHNTVSWYQQALGQGPQFIFQYYREEENGRGNFPPRFSGLQFPNYSSELNVNALELDDSALYLCASSSGLAGRTQYFGPGTRLLVL.

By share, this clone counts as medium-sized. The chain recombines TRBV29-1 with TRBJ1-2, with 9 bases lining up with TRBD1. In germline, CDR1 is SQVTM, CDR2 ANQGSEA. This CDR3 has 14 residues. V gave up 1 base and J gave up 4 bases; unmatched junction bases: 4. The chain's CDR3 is CSVEGTGGGYGYTF. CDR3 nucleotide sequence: TGCAGCGTTGAAGGAACAGGGGGCGGCTATGGCTACACCTTC. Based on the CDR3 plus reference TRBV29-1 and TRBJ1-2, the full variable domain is SAVISQKPSRDICQRGTSLTIQCQVDSQVTMMFWYRQQPGQSLTLIATANQGSEATYESGFVIDKFPISRPNLTFSTLTVSNMSPEDSSIYLCSVEGTGGGYGYTFGSGTRLTVV.

The CDR3 nucleotides read TGCGCCAGCAGTGGGGGACTAGGGAGCACAGATACGCAGTATTTT. Amino acid sequence: CASSGGLGSTDTQYF. The chain recombines TRBV10-2 with TRBJ2-3, with 8 bases that match TRBD2. Trimming at V came to 4 bases and at J to 0 bases, leaving 3 bases not matched to a gene. The CDR3 sequence is 15 residues long. CDR1 and CDR2 (germline): WSHSY, SAAADI.

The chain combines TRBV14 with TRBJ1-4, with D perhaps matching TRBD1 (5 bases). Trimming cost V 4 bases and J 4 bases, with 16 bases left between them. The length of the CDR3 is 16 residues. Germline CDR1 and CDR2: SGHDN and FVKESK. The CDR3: CASSRLKAGRNEKLFF. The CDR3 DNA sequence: TGTGCCAGCAGCCGCTTGAAGGCAGGGCGTAATGAAAAACTGTTTTTT.

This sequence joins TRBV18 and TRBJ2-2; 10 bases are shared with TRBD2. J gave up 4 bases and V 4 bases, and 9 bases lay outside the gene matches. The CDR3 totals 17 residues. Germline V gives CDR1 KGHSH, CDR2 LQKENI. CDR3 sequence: CASSLRQVAGGTGELFF. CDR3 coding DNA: TGTGCCAGCTCACTACGACAGGTAGCGGGAGGCACCGGGGAGCTGTTTTTT.

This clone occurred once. The DNA for the CDR3 is TGTGCCAGCAGCACTCGGACTAGCGGGGGGGTCTACAATGAGCAGTTCTTC. This encodes CASSTRTSGGVYNEQFF. The rearrangement links TRBV7-2 to TRBJ2-1; 15 bases agree with TRBD2. J was trimmed by 3 bases and V by 5 bases; bases with no gene match: 5. The CDR3 is made up of 17 amino acids. Germline CDR1 SGHTA, CDR2 FQGNSA.